A selection of T cell receptor beta chains follows, all from one sample in a study of tumor and adjacent non-tumor tissue in lung cancer. TCRdb analysed the multiplex PCR reads with MiXCR anew, one entry per CDR3 protein. The data contain tens of thousands of distinct CDR3 sequences, 75% to 90% of them singletons. The sample taken for sequencing was lung tumor tissue. Receptors were obtained from a woman in her forties or fifties with non-small cell lung cancer. The CDR3 runs from the conserved cysteine through the conserved F or W. D genes are given only for firm matches. Some rows mark clone size as missing; the rest say once, few, many or name a class of expanded clone.

-	TRBJ2-7	once	TRBV13	TGTGCCAGCAGCTCCGGGACCCACAAGCACTTC	CASSSGTHKHF
-	TRBJ1-3	many	TRBV6-2/TRBV6-3	TGTGCCAGCAGCCCCAGGGAAGCATCTGGAAACACCATATATTTT	CASSPREASGNTIYF
-	TRBJ2-5	medium-sized	TRBV20-1	TGCAGTGCTAGACGGTGGGTCGGAGAGACCCAGTACTTC	CSARRWVGETQYF
TRBD1	TRBJ2-2	-	TRBV6-2/TRBV6-3	TGTGCCAGCACTCTGGACAGGCACACAGGGGAGCTGTTTTTT	CASTLDRHTGELFF
-	TRBJ1-6	many	TRBV20-1	TGCAGTGCAAACACCAAGGGGGGGGGGTCACCCCTCCACTTT	CSANTKGGGSPLHF
TRBD2	TRBJ2-7	-	TRBV29-1	TGCAGCGTTGAAGAGAGGTTGCTAGCGGGAGGCCGAACCTCCTACGAGCTGTACTTC	CSVEERLLAGGRTSYELYF
-	TRBJ1-1	-	TRBV12-3/TRBV12-4	TGTGTCGGCACCCTGGGGGGGGGTCTGAAAACTGAAGCTTTCTTT	CVGTLGGGLKTEAFF
-	TRBJ1-3	-	TRBV4-1	TGCGCCAGCAGTCAAAGGTGGGGTATCTCTGGAAACACCATATATTTT	CASSQRWGISGNTIYF
-	TRBJ2-1	-	TRBV29-1	TGCAGGGTTGATGTACCTAGGCGATACAATGAGCAGTTATTC	CRVDVPRRYNEQLF
-	TRBJ1-2	medium-sized	TRBV29-1	TGCAGCGTTGGACTTGACTATGGCTACACCTTC	CSVGLDYGYTF
-	TRBJ2-6	-	TRBV6-2/TRBV6-3	TGCGCCAGCAGTTACTCGACCTCTGAGGCCAACGTCCTGACTTTC	CASSYSTSEANVLTF
-	TRBJ2-3	few	TRBV29-1	TGTAGCGTTGCGGATTTCGGGGGCCATGGTAGGCAGTATTTT	CSVADFGGHGRQYF
-	TRBJ2-1	few	TRBV24-1	TGTGCCACCAGTAGGGCCAGTAGCAGATCCTACAATGAGCAATTCTTC	CATSRASSRSYNEQFF
-	TRBJ2-7	-	TRBV10-3	TGTGCCATCAGTGAGTTGTCGCAATACGAGCAGTACTTC	CAISELSQYEQYF
-	TRBJ2-2	-	TRBV6-5	TGTGCCAACAGTTACGGAGGGGACCACACCGGGGAGCTGTTTTTT	CANSYGGDHTGELFF
-	TRBJ2-1	once	TRBV11-2	TGTGCCAGCAGCCTAGGGGAATACGAGCAGTTCTTC	CASSLGEYEQFF
-	TRBJ1-2	medium-sized	TRBV29-1	TGCAGCGTTGAAGATAGGCCGGGTGGCTACACCTTC	CSVEDRPGGYTF
-	TRBJ2-5	-	TRBV7-3	TGTGCCAGCCGCTTAGTAGGAGGAGAGACCCAGAACTTC	CASRLVGGETQNF
-	TRBJ2-7	-	TRBV11-2	TGTGCCAGCAACTTAGCCTCGGGACGCACGTGGCCCTACGAGGAGTACTTC	CASNLASGRTWPYEEYF
-	TRBJ2-1	-	TRBV7-8	TGTGACAGCAGCTTAGGCGGCGGGATGGACAATGAGCAGTTCTTC	CDSSLGGGMDNEQFF
-	TRBJ2-3	-	TRBV5-4	TGTGTCAGCAGCGAAACTGGCACAGATACGCATTATTTT	CVSSETGTDTHYF
TRBD1	TRBJ2-7	-	TRBV29-1	TGCAGCGTAGGGACAGGCTATCCCTACGAGCAGTACTTC	CSVGTGYPYEQYF
TRBD1	TRBJ1-2	-	TRBV24-1	TGTGCCACCGCGGACAGGGGATCCCGCCTGCACACCTTC	CATADRGSRLHTF
TRBD2	TRBJ2-1	-	TRBV11-2	TGTGCCAGCACCCCAGAGGGCGGGGGAAGCTCCTACAGAGATCAGTTCTTC	CASTPEGGGSSYRDQFF
-	TRBJ2-1	-	TRBV30	TGTGTCTGGAGTGTCCCGGGCCCTTTTAATGAGCGCTTCTTC	CVWSVPGPFNERFF
-	TRBJ2-3	-	TRBV6-5	TGTGCCAGCAGCCGGCCAGGAAGGGACACAGATACGCGGTATTTT	CASSRPGRDTDTRYF
TRBD2	TRBJ2-1	-	TRBV28	TGTGCCAGCATGCCCTCCAGCGGGAGTACAGATGAGCAGTTCTTC	CASMPSSGSTDEQFF
TRBD2	TRBJ2-3	-	TRBV11-1	TGTGACAACAGCGAGACTAGCGGGAGCATGACAGATACGCAGTATTTT	CDNSETSGSMTDTQYF
-	TRBJ2-1	-	TRBV24-1	TGTGCCACAAGTAAGGCCAGCAGTAGATCCTACGATGAGGAGTTCTTC	CATSKASSRSYDEEFF
-	TRBJ2-3	-	TRBV4-1	TGCGCCAGTAGCCAACTCCTAGCGACAGATACGCAGTATTTT	CASSQLLATDTQYF
TRBD2	TRBJ2-1	-	TRBV2	TGTGCCAGCAGAGAGGGGAGGGGGCAGTTCTTC	CASREGRGQFF
-	TRBJ2-7	-	TRBV20-1	TGCAATGCTAGAGATCAGAGCTACGGGTACGAGCGGTACTTC	CNARDQSYGYERYF
-	TRBJ1-1	-	TRBV6-2/TRBV6-3	TGTGCCGGCAGACACAGGGTTTTCGACGAAGCTTTCTTT	CAGRHRVFDEAFF
-	TRBJ2-7	-	TRBV5-6	TGTGCCAGCAGCTTGATCAGGAGCAACTACAAGCAGTACTTT	CASSLIRSNYKQYF
TRBD1	TRBJ1-2	-	TRBV11-2	TGTGCCAGTAACATTGTGGTCCACGACAGGGGCTTCTATGGCTACACCTTC	CASNIVVHDRGFYGYTF
TRBD1	TRBJ2-3	medium-sized	TRBV20-1	TGCAGTGCTAGAGATAGGACAGGGATTGATGGTACAGATACGCAGTATTTT	CSARDRTGIDGTDTQYF
-	TRBJ2-7	-	TRBV29-1	TGCAACGTTGCTTTAGGTTGGGGCGACAGCTACGAGCGGTACTTC	CNVALGWGDSYERYF
TRBD1	TRBJ2-7	-	TRBV6-2/TRBV6-3	TGTGCTAGCAGTTTAAACCGGGACAGGGCCTCCTACGAGCTGTACTTC	CASSLNRDRASYELYF
-	TRBJ2-1	-	TRBV20-1	TGCAGTGCTCTCCTTGTAGGACCCTTATACAATGAGCAGTTCTTC	CSALLVGPLYNEQFF
TRBD2	TRBJ2-1	-	TRBV29-1	TGCAGCGCTGAAGATCACCAGCGGGGCTCCTACAATGTGCAGTTCTTC	CSAEDHQRGSYNVQFF
-	TRBJ2-7	-	TRBV4-2	TGTGGCAGCAGCCAAGTATCGCCCCCGAGCTCTTACGAGCAGTACTTC	CGSSQVSPPSSYEQYF
-	TRBJ2-1	-	TRBV6-1	TGTGCCAGCAGTGAAGAGGACGGGATGTCCTACAATGAACAGTTCTTC	CASSEEDGMSYNEQFF
-	TRBJ1-2	medium-sized	TRBV5-4	TGTGCCAGCAGCTACGGACATTCCTATGGCTACACCTTC	CASSYGHSYGYTF
-	TRBJ2-1	few	TRBV7-2	TGTGCCAGCAGCCGAGGGTGGGGTTACAATGAGCAGTTCTTC	CASSRGWGYNEQFF
-	TRBJ2-1	many	TRBV6-2/TRBV6-3	TGTGCCAGCAGATCCCGCCGGACGGAGGCGCATGAGCAGTTCTTC	CASRSRRTEAHEQFF
TRBD2	TRBJ2-1	-	TRBV20-1	TGCAGTATTAGAGATCAACTGGGGGGGAATGAGCAGTTCTTC	CSIRDQLGGNEQFF
-	TRBJ2-5	once	TRBV11-2	TGTGCCAGCAGTGACACAGGTGTAGAGATCCAGTACTTC	CASSDTGVEIQYF
-	TRBJ2-1	-	TRBV6-5	TGTGCCAGTCAAGGGAGAGGGGCCTACAATGAACAGTTCTTC	CASQGRGAYNEQFF
-	TRBJ2-7	-	TRBV6-2/TRBV6-3	TGTGCCGGCAGTTACCTGGGTGGGAGGGAGCAGTACTTC	CAGSYLGGREQYF
-	TRBJ2-1	-	TRBV11-2	TGTGCCAGCAGCCCCATACGGTACGCTTACAATGAGCAGTGCTTC	CASSPIRYAYNEQCF
TRBD1	TRBJ1-5	-	TRBV5-1	TGCGCCAGCAACCGCGGGGGGACAGATACGCAGCATTTT	CASNRGGTDTQHF
-	TRBJ1-5	-	TRBV6-2/TRBV6-3	TGTGCCAGCGCACAGAGGGCAGTGAATCAGCCCCAGCATTTT	CASAQRAVNQPQHF
-	TRBJ2-5	-	TRBV29-1	TGCGGCGTTGAAGGGGGAACTAACGGGGTTCAAGAGGCCCAGTACTTC	CGVEGGTNGVQEAQYF
TRBD1	TRBJ2-7	-	TRBV29-1	TGCAGCGTTCGGACAGGGGGCTACGAGCAGTTTTTC	CSVRTGGYEQFF
TRBD2	TRBJ2-1	-	TRBV29-1	TGTAGCATTGTACTAGCGCGAGGGGACAATGAGCAGTTCTTC	CSIVLARGDNEQFF
TRBD1	TRBJ1-2	few	TRBV4-3	TGCACCAGCAGCCAAGACACCCGCTCTCAGGGGGTGCAGGGCTACACCTTC	CTSSQDTRSQGVQGYTF
TRBD2	TRBJ2-3	-	TRBV10-3	TGTGCCATCAGTGAGAGATTAGCGGGAAACACAGATACGCAGTATTTT	CAISERLAGNTDTQYF
-	TRBJ1-1	-	TRBV20-1	TGCAGTGCTAGAGATCGTGGGCAGGGGAACATGAACACTGAAGCCTTCTTT	CSARDRGQGNMNTEAFF
-	TRBJ2-3	few	TRBV20-1	TGCAGTGAGGTCAGGGGGGCCTTAGATGCGCAGTATTTT	CSEVRGALDAQYF